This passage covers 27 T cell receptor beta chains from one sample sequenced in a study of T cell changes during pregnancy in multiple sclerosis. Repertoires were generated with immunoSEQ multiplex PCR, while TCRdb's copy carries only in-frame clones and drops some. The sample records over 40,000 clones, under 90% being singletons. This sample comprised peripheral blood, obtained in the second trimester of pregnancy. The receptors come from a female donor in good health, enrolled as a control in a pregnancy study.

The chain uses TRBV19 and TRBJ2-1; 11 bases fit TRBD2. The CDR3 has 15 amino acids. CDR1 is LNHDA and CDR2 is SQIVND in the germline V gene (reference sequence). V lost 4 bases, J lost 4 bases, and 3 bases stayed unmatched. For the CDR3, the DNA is TGTGCCAGTAGTAAGACTAGCGGGGATTACAATGAGCAGTTCTTC. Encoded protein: CASSKTSGDYNEQFF.

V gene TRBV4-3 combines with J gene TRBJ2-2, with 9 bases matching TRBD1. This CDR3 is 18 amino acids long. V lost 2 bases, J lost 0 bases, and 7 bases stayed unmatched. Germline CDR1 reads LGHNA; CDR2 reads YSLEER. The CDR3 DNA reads TGCGCCAGCAGCCAAACTAAAACAGGGGGCGCGAACACCGGGGAGCTGTTTTTT. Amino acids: CASSQTKTGGANTGELFF.

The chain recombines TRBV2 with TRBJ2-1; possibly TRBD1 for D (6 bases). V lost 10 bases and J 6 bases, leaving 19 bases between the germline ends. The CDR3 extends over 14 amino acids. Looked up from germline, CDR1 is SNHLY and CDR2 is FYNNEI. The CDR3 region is CATSNQGTSNEQFF. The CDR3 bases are TGTGCCACCTCCAATCAGGGGACATCCAATGAGCAGTTCTTC.

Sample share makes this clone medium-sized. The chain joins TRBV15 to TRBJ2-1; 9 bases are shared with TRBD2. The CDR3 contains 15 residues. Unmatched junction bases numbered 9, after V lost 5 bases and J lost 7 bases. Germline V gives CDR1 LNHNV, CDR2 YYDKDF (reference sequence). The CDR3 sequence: CATSSPREGLNEQFF. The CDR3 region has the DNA TGTGCCACCAGCTCCCCGCGGGAGGGTTTGAATGAGCAGTTCTTC. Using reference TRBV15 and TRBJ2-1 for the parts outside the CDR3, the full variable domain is DAMVIQNPRYQVTQFGKPVTLSCSQTLNHNVMYWYQQKSSQAPKLLFHYYDKDFNNEADTPDNFQSRRPNTSFCFLDIRSPGLGDTAMYLCATSSPREGLNEQFFGPGTRLTVL.

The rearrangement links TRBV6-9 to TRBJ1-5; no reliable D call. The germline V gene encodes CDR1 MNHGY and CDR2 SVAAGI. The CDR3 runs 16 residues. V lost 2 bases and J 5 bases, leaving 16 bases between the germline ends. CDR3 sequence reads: CASSYTATPYDQPQHF. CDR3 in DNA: TGTGCCAGCAGTTATACTGCGACACCCTACGATCAGCCCCAGCATTTT.

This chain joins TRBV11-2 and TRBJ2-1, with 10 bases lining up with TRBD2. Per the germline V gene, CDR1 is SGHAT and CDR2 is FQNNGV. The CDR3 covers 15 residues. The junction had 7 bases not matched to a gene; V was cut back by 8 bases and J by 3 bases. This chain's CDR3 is CASGLAGVSYNEQFF. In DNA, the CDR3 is TGTGCCAGCGGGCTAGCGGGAGTTAGCTACAATGAGCAGTTCTTC.

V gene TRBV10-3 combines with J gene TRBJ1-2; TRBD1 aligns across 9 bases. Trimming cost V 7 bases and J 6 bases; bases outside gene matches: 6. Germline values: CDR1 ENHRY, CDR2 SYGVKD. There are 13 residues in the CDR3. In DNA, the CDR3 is TGTGCCATCACCAAGGACAGGGGCCATGGCTACACCTTC. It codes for CAITKDRGHGYTF.

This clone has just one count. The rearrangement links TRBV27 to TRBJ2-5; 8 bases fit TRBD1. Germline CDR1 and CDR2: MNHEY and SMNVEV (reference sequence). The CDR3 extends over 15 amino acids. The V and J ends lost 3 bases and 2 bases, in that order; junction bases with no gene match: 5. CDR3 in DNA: TGTGCCAGCAGTTTGGGACAGGCTAAACAAGAGACCCAGTACTTC. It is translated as CASSLGQAKQETQYF.

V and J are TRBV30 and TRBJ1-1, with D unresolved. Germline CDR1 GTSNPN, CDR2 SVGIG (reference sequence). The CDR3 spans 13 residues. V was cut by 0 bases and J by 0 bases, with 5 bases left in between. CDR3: CAWSVQMNTEAFF. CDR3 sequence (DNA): TGTGCCTGGAGTGTACAGATGAACACTGAAGCTTTCTTT.

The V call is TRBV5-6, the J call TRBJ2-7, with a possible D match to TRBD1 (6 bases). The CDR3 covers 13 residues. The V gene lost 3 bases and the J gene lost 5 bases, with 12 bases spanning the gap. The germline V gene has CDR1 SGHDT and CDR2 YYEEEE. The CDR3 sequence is CASSWVDSDEQYF. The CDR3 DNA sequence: TGTGCCAGCAGCTGGGTGGACAGCGACGAGCAGTACTTC. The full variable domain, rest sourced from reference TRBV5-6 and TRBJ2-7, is DAGVTQSPTHLIKTRGQQVTLRCSPKSGHDTVSWYQQALGQGPQFIFQYYEEEERQRGNFPDRFSGHQFPNYSSELNVNALLLGDSALYLCASSWVDSDEQYFGPGTRLTVT.

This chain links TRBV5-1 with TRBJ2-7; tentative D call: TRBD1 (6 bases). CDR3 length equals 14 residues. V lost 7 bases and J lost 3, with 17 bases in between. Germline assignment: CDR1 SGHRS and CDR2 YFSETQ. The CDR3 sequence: CASGRTGSIYEQYF. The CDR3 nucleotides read TGCGCCAGCGGTCGAACAGGGTCGATCTACGAGCAGTACTTC.

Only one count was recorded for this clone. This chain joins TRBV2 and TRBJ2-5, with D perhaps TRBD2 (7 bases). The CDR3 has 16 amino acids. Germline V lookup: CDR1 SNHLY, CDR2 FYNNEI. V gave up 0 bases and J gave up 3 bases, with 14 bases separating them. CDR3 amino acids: CASSEAVGGLKETQYF. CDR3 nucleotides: TGTGCCAGCAGTGAAGCGGTGGGGGGGCTAAAAGAGACCCAGTACTTC.

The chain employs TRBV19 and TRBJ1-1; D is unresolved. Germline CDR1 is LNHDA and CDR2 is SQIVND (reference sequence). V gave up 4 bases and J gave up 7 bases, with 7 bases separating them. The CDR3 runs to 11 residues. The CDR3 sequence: CASSTTGEAFF. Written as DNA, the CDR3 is TGTGCCAGTAGTACGACGGGTGAAGCTTTCTTT.

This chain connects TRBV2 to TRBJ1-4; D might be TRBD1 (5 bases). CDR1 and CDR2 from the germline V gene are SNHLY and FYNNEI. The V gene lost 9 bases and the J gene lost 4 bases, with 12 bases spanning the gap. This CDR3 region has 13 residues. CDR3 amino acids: CASSGGVNEKLFF. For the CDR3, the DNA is TGTGCCAGTTCAGGAGGGGTTAATGAAAAACTGTTTTTT.

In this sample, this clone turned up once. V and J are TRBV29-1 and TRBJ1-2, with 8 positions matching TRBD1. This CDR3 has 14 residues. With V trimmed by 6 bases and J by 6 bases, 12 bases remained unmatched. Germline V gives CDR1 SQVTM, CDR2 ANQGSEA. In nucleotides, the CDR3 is TGCAGCGTCTCAAGGCCGGGACAGGTGCATGGCTACACCTTC. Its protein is CSVSRPGQVHGYTF.

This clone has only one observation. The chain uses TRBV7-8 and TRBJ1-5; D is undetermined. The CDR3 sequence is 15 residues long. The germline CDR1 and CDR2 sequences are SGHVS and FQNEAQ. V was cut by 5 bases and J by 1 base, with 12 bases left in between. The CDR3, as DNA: TGTGCCAGCAGCCCCCTTTCGTTCAGCAATCAGCCCCAGCATTTT. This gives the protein CASSPLSFSNQPQHF.

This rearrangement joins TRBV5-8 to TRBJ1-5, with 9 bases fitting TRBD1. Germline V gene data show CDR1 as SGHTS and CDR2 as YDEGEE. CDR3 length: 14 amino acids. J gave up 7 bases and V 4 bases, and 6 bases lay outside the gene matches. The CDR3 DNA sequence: TGTGCCAGCAGCATTCGACAGGGGGAACAGCCCCAGCATTTT. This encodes CASSIRQGEQPQHF.

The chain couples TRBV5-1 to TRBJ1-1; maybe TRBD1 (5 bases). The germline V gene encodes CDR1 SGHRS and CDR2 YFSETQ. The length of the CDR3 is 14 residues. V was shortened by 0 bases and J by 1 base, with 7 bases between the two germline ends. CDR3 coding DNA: TGCGCCAGCAGCTTGGGACAGCAGAACACTGAAGCTTTCTTT. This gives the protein CASSLGQQNTEAFF.

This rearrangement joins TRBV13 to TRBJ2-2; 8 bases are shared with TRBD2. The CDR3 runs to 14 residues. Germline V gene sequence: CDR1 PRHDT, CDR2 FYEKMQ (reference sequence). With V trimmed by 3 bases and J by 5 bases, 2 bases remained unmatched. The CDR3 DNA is TGTGCCAGCAGCTTGACGGGAGGGACCGGGGAGCTGTTTTTT. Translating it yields CASSLTGGTGELFF. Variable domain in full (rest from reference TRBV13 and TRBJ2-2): AAGVIQSPRHLIKEKRETATLKCYPIPRHDTVYWYQQGPGQDPQFLISFYEKMQSDKGSIPDRFSAQQFSDYHSELNMSSLELGDSALYFCASSLTGGTGELFFGEGSRLTVL.

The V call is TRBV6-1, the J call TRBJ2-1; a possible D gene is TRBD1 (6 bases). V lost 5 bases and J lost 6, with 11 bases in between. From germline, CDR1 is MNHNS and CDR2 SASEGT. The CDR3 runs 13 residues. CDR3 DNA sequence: TGTGCCAGCAGTAGAACAGGGATCAATGAGCAGTTCTTC. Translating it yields CASSRTGINEQFF.

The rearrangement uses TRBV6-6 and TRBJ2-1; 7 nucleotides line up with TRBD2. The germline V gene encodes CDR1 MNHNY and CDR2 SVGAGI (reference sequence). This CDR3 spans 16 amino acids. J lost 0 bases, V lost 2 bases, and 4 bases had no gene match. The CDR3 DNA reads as TGTGCCAGCAGTTACCGGACTAGTGACTCCTACAATGAGCAGTTCTTC. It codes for CASSYRTSDSYNEQFF.

CDR3 loop: CASSFKRGGVSEQFF. In DNA form, the CDR3 reads TGTGCCAGCAGTTTTAAGCGGGGGGGGGTTTCGGAGCAGTTCTTC. The chain links TRBV6-5 to TRBJ2-1; 10 positions agree with TRBD2. CDR3 size: 15 residues. With 4 bases clipped from V and 10 bases from J, the junction kept 10 bases outside the gene matches. The germline CDR1 and CDR2 sequences are MNHEY and SVGAGI.

For the CDR3, the DNA is TGCGCCAGCAGTCCCCCAGGGGGCAGGTCCTACGAGCAGTACTTC. Translated, it gives CASSPPGGRSYEQYF. J is TRBJ2-7 and V is TRBV5-1; TRBD1 matches at 8 bases. The V segment lost 5 bases and the J segment 1 base; nucleotides outside the gene matches: 8. The V gene's germline CDR1 is SGHRS and CDR2 YFSETQ. This CDR3 region has 15 residues.

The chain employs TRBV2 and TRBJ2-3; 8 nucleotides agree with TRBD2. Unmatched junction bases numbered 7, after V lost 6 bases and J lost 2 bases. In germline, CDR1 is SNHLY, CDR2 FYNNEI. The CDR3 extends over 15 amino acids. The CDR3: CASRLLAEITDTQYF. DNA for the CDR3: TGTGCCAGCAGGCTACTAGCGGAGATCACAGATACGCAGTATTTT.

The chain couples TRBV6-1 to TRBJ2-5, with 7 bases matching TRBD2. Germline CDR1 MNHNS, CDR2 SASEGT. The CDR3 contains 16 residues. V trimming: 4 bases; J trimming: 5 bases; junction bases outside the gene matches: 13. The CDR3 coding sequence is TGTGCCAGCAGTGCCAATATAGCGGGCCCTCAGGAGACCCAGTACTTC. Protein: CASSANIAGPQETQYF.

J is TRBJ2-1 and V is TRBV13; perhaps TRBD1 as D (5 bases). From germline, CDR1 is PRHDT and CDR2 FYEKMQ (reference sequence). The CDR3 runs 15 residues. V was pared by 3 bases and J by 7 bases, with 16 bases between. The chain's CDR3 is CASSFVQDKGNEQFF. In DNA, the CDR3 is TGTGCCAGCAGCTTCGTACAGGACAAGGGGAATGAGCAGTTCTTC.

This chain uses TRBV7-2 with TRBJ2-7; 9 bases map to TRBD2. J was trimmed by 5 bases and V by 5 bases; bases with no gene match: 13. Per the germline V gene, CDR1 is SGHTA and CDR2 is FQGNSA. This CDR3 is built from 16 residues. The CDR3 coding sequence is TGTGCCAGCAGCGCAGGACTAGCGCGGCGCCTGAACGAGCAGTACTTC. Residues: CASSAGLARRLNEQYF.